This T cell receptor beta chain was captured in a study of blood T cell repertoires in COVID-19. Across the whole study: In each case, the material was cDNA or gDNA derived from T cells, B-cell-depleted T cells, or PBMCs.

Per the original methods: Amplification from reference gene primers served as the basis for estimated nucleated cell counts. The assay was immunoSEQ multiplex PCR, and TCRdb's table has in-frame clones only and misses some. V and J calls and clone size are given by that table; D and trimming were obtained from the DNA. Of 200,000 to 250,000 clones in the sample, more than 80% were seen once. Trimming left V 6 bases short and J 7 bases short, with 19 bases between. The CDR3 covers 14 residues. Germline V gene sequence: CDR1 LGHDT, CDR2 YNNKEL (reference sequence). The receptor comes from a human donor in a cohort sampled during active COVID-19. The sequenced sample was peripheral blood. V usage is TRBV3-1 (or the pseudogene TRBV3-2) and J usage is TRBJ2-7; possible D gene TRBD2, 6 bases. Here the CDR3 reads CASSPIWGEEEQYF. The CDR3 bases are TGTGCCAGCAGTCCGATCTGGGGGGAAGAAGAGCAGTACTTC.